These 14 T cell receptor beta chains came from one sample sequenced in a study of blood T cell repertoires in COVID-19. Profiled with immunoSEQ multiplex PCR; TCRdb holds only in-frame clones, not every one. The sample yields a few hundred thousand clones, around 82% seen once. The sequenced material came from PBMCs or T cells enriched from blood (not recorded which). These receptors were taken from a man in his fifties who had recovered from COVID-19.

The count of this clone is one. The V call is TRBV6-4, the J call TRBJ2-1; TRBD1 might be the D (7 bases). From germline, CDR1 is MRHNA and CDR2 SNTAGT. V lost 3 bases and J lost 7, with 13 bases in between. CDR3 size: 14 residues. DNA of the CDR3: TGTGCCAGCAGTGAAGGGCCAGGGGGGAATGAGCAGTTCTTC. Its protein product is CASSEGPGGNEQFF.

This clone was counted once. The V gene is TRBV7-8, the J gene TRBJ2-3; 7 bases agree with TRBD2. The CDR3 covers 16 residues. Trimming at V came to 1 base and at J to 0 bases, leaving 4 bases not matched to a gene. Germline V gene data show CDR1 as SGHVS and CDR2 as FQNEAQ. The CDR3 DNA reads TGTGCCAGCAGCTTAGTCGGGGGGATGAGCACAGATACGCAGTATTTT. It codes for CASSLVGGMSTDTQYF.

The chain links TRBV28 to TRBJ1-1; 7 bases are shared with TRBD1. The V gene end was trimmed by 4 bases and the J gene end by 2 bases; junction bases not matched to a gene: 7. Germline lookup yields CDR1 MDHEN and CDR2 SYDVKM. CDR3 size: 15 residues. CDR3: CASSSRTGQNTEAFF. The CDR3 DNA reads TGTGCCAGCAGTTCCCGGACAGGACAAAACACTGAAGCTTTCTTT.

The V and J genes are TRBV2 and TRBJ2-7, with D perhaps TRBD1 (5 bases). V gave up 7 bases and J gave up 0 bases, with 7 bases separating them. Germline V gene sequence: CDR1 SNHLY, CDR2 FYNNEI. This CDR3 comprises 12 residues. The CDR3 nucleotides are TGTGCCAGCAAGACAGACTCCTACGAGCAGTACTTC. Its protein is CASKTDSYEQYF.

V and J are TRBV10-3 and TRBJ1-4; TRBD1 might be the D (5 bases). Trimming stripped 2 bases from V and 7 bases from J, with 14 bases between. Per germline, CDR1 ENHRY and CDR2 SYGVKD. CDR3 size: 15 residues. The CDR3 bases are TGTGCCATCAGTGAGAGTAGGGCAGGGATTGAAAAACTGTTTTTT. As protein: CAISESRAGIEKLFF.

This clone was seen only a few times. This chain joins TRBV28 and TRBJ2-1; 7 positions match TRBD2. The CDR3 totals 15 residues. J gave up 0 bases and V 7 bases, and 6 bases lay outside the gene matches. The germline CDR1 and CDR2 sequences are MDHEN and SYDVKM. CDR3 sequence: CASKGGRSSYNEQFF. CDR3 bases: TGTGCCAGCAAGGGAGGGAGGAGCTCCTACAATGAGCAGTTCTTC.

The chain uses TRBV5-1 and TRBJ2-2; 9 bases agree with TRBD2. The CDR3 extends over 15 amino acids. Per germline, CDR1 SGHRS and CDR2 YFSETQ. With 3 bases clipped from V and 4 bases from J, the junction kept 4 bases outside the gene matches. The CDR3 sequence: CASSSTSGSTGELFF. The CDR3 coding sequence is TGCGCCAGCAGCTCAACTAGCGGGTCCACCGGGGAGCTGTTTTTT. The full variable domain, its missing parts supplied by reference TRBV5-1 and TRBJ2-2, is KAGVTQTPRYLIKTRGQQVTLSCSPISGHRSVSWYQQTPGQGLQFLFEYFSETQRNKGNFPGRFSGRQFSNSRSEMNVSTLELGDSALYLCASSSTSGSTGELFFGEGSRLTVL.

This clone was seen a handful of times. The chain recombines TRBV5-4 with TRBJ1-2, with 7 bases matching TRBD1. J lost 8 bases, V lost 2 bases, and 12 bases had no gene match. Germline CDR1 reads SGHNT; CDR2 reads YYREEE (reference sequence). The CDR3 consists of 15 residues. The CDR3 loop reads CASSFPLGQGEGYTF. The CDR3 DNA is TGTGCCAGCAGCTTTCCCTTGGGGCAGGGGGAAGGCTACACCTTC.

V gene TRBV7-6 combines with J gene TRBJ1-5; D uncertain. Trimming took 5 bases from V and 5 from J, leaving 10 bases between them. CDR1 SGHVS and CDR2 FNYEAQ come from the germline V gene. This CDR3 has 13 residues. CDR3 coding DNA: TGTGCCAGCAGCCCAGACCGGGATCAGCCCCAGCATTTT. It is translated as CASSPDRDQPQHF. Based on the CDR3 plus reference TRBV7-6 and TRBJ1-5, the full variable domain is GAGVSQSPRYKVTKRGQDVALRCDPISGHVSLYWYRQALGQGPEFLTYFNYEAQQDKSGLPNDRFSAERPEGSISTLTIQRTEQRDSAMYRCASSPDRDQPQHFGDGTRLSIL.

Here the CDR3 reads CASTGLAGSYEQYF. The CDR3, as DNA: TGCGCCAGCACGGGACTAGCGGGATCCTACGAGCAGTACTTC. This sequence joins TRBV10-2 and TRBJ2-7, with TRBD2 identical over 13 bases. This CDR3 has 14 residues. Germline V CDR1 and CDR2: WSHSY, SAAADI. The J segment lost 1 base and the V segment lost 7 bases, leaving 1 base of the junction unmatched.

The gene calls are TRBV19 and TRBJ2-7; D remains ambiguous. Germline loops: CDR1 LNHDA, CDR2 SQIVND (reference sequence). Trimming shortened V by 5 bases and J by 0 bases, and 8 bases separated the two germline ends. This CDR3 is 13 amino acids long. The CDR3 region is CASSGASSYEQYF. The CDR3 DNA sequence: TGTGCCAGTAGTGGAGCTAGCTCCTACGAGCAGTACTTC.

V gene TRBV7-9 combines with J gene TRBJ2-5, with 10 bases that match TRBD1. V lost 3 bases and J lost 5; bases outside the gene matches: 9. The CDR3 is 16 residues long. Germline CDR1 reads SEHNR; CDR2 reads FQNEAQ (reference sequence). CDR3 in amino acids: CASSFMRQGARETQYF. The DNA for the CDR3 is TGTGCCAGCAGCTTCATGAGACAGGGGGCGCGGGAGACCCAGTACTTC.

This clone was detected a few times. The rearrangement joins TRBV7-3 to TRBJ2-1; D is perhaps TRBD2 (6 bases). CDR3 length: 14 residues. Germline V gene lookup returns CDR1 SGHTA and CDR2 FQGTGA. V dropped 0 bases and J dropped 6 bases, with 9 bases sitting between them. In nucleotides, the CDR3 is TGTGCCAGCAGCTTAACGCCTAGCGTCAATGAGCAGTTCTTC. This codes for CASSLTPSVNEQFF.

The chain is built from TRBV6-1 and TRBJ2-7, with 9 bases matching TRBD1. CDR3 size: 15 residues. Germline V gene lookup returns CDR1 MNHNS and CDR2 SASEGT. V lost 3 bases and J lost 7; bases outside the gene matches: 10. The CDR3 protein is CASSERDRVSWEQYF. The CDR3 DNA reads TGTGCCAGCAGTGAGAGGGACAGGGTCTCTTGGGAGCAGTACTTC.